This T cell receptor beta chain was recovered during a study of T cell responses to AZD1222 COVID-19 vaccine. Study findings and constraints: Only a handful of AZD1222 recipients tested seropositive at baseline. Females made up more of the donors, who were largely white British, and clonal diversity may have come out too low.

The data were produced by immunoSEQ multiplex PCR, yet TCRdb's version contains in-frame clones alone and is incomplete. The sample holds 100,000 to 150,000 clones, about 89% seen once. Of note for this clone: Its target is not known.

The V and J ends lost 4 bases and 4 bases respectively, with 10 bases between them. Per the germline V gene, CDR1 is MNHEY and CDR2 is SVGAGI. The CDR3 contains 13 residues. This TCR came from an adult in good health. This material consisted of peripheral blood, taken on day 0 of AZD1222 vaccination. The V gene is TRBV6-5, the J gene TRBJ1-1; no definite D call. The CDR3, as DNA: TGTGCCAGCAGTTCCCGACGGGGCACTGAAGCTTTCTTT. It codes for CASSSRRGTEAFF.